Below, 2 T cell receptor beta chains from the same sample are listed, as sequenced in a study of T cells in Graves' hyperthyroidism and ophthalmopathy. It was RNA transcripts that yielded the amplified TCR beta CDR3 regions. TCR CDR3 regions were first amplified by RT-PCR with HTBI primers. TCRdb called the multiplex PCR reads again in MiXCR, with one record for every CDR3 protein. The table shows about 400,000 distinct CDR3 sequences, with 15% to 19% occurring only once. Sequenced: blood. The receptors originated from a young woman with Graves' hyperthyroidism.

This chain connects TRBV19 to TRBJ2-3; 7 bases match TRBD2. Germline CDR1 LNHDA, CDR2 SQIVND (reference sequence). The junction had 6 bases not matched to a gene; V was cut back by 2 bases and J by 1 base. The CDR3 spans 16 residues. The CDR3 sequence is CASSITGGSRTDTQYF. In DNA form, the CDR3 reads TGTGCCAGTAGTATAACCGGGGGGTCCCGCACAGATACGCAGTATTTT.

This clonotype was picked up a small number of times. The rearrangement uses TRBV19 and TRBJ2-1; 12 positions agree with TRBD1. The V segment lost 0 bases and the J segment 11 bases; nucleotides outside the gene matches: 8. The length of the CDR3 is 16 residues. Germline V gives CDR1 LNHDA, CDR2 SQIVND (reference sequence). CDR3 sequence reads: CASSIEFGGTGGQQFF. The CDR3 region has the DNA TGTGCCAGTAGTATAGAGTTTGGCGGGACAGGGGGCCAGCAGTTCTTC.